Below, one T cell receptor (beta chain) is given with its context. Its antigen remains unidentified. The data originate from a study of CD8+CD57+ T cells in acquired aplastic anemia. Study conclusions and caveats: Common to patients and controls were roughly 30 CD8+ CDR3 sequences.

TCR beta VDJ combinations and CDR3 sequences were profiled from genomic DNA. Via MiXCR, TCRdb re-called the reads, giving one row per CDR3 protein. The sample includes approximately 98,000 distinct CDR3 sequences, around half of them seen just once. This CDR3 contains 14 residues. Trimming removed 4 bases from V and 2 bases from J; junction bases left unmatched: 7. Per the germline V gene, CDR1 is DFQATT and CDR2 is SNEGSKA (reference sequence). The sequenced material came from sorted CD4+, CD8+, or CD8+CD57+ T cells (not recorded which) from PBMCs. V usage is TRBV20-1 and J usage is TRBJ1-1; TRBD1 matches 7 bases. The receptor was derived from a human donor in good health, serving as a control. The CDR3 DNA is TGCAGTGCTACCCTGGGACAGTATAACACTGAAGCTTTCTTT. Its translation: CSATLGQYNTEAFF.